The clone carrying this T cell receptor (beta chain) appeared a single time. Using immunoSEQ multiplex PCR, the repertoire was profiled, and TCRdb retains in-frame clones only, with some absent. The repertoire holds about 93,000 clones, with around 91% as singletons. This specimen comes from a study of T cell changes during pregnancy in multiple sclerosis. The CDR3 has 13 residues. Germline V gene sequence: CDR1 MNHEY, CDR2 SVGAGI. Deletions cut 5 bases from V and 11 bases from J, with 13 bases between. The J gene is TRBJ1-6, the V gene TRBV6-5; D is uncertain. This receptor was obtained from a female donor in good health, enrolled as a control in a pregnancy study. Sequenced material: peripheral blood, taken after pregnancy. Written as DNA, the CDR3 is TGTGCCAGCAGTGCGACCCCTAGGCCACCCCTCCACTTT. This translates into CASSATPRPPLHF.